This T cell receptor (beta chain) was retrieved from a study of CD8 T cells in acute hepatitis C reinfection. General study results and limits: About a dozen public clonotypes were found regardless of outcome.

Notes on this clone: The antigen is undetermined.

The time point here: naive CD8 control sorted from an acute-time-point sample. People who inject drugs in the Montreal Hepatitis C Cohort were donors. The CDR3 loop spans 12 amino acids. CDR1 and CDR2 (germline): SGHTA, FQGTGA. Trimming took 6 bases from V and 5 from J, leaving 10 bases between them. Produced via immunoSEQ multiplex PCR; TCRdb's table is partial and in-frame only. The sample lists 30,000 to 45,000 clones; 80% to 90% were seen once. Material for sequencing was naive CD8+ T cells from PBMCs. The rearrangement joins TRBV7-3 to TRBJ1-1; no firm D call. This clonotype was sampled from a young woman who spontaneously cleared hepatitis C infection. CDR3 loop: CASRGMDTEAFF. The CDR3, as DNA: TGTGCCAGCAGGGGGATGGATACTGAAGCTTTCTTT. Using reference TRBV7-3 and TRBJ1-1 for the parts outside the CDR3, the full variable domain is GAGVSQTPSNKVTEKGKYVELRCDPISGHTALYWYRQSLGQGPEFLIYFQGTGAADDSGLPNDRFFAVRPEGSVSTLKIQRTERGDSAVYLCASRGMDTEAFFGQGTRLTVV.